Below are 8 T cell receptor beta chains sequenced from a single sample in a study of CD8 T cells in ankylosing spondylitis. Findings and limits, study-wide: There was a TCR beta motif, made of 7 or 8 highly homologous variants, that appeared characteristic of ankylosing spondylitis blood.

These receptors lack a known antigen. MiXCR was run by TCRdb on the 5' RACE reads, yielding one entry per CDR3 protein. The sample has fewer than 750,000 distinct CDR3 sequences; around 17% are singletons. The specimen was blood, either unsorted or a sorted T cell fraction (not recorded which). The receptors here all came from a male donor with ankylosing spondylitis.

This clonotype was observed a few times. CDR3 amino acids: CASSSRTSNYGYTF. CDR3 DNA: TGTGCCAGCAGCTCCCGGACCAGCAATTATGGCTACACCTTC. This chain uses TRBV7-2 with TRBJ1-2; D gene ambiguous. Trimming removed 4 bases at V and 5 bases at J, with 14 bases between. This CDR3 is built from 14 residues. Germline CDR1 SGHTA, CDR2 FQGNSA.

This clonotype was seen at least ten times. The chain couples TRBV5-1 to TRBJ2-7; 7 nucleotides align to TRBD2. Trimming at V came to 2 bases and at J to 2 bases, leaving 16 bases not matched to a gene. CDR3 size: 18 residues. Germline loops: CDR1 SGHRS, CDR2 YFSETQ. The CDR3 region is CASSFAGERAKNAYEQYF. The CDR3, as DNA: TGCGCCAGCAGCTTTGCGGGAGAGAGAGCAAAGAACGCCTACGAGCAGTACTTC.

This chain uses TRBV12-3 or TRBV12-4 with TRBJ2-7; the match to TRBD1 covers 7 bases. J gave up 3 bases and V 6 bases, and 14 bases lay outside the gene matches. The CDR3 consists of 16 residues. Here the CDR3 DNA reads TGTGCCAGCAGCAAGCCTAACAGGGGTAATGACTACGAGCAGTACTTC. Amino acids: CASSKPNRGNDYEQYF.

This clonotype has only a few counts. V is TRBV12-3 or TRBV12-4 and J is TRBJ2-3; 8 bases map to TRBD1. V trimming: 0 bases; J trimming: 4 bases; junction bases outside the gene matches: 6. The CDR3 spans 16 residues. The CDR3 DNA reads TGTGCCAGCAGTTTAGCTTGGACAGGGCTTGCAGATACGCAGTATTTT. It codes for CASSLAWTGLADTQYF.

This clonotype was seen a few times. The chain employs TRBV12-3 or TRBV12-4 and TRBJ1-1; D uncertain. The CDR3 loop spans 14 amino acids. Trimming took off 5 bases at V and 5 bases at J, with 15 bases between the two ends. CDR3 DNA: TGTGCCAGCAGTATCCCGACCCTGATGACTGAAGCTTTCTTT. Its translation is CASSIPTLMTEAFF.

The V call is TRBV28, the J call TRBJ1-1; D perhaps matches TRBD1 (5 bases). The CDR3 has 16 amino acids. Trimming took 4 bases from V and 1 from J, leaving 16 bases between them. CDR1 is MDHEN and CDR2 is SYDVKM in the germline V gene. In DNA form, the CDR3 reads TGTGCCAGCAGTTACCCCGGTACAGGATGGAACACTGAAGCTTTCTTT. This gives the protein CASSYPGTGWNTEAFF.

The V gene is TRBV6-1, the J gene TRBJ1-3, with D perhaps matching TRBD1 (5 bases). In germline, CDR1 is MNHNS, CDR2 SASEGT. CDR3 length equals 15 residues. Trimming stripped 7 bases from V and 0 bases from J, with 13 bases between. CDR3: CASTRAGGSGNTIYF. CDR3 DNA: TGTGCCAGCACTCGGGCCGGGGGCTCTGGAAACACCATATATTTT.

This clonotype was found a few times. The V gene is TRBV12-3 or TRBV12-4, the J gene TRBJ1-1, with 10 bases identical to TRBD1. V gave up 5 bases and J gave up 2 bases; unmatched junction bases: 14. This CDR3 region has 18 residues. CDR3 sequence reads: CASSPGTGAPPPNTEAFF. The DNA of the CDR3 is TGTGCCAGCAGTCCAGGGACAGGGGCCCCCCCACCAAACACTGAAGCTTTCTTT.